This T cell receptor beta chain came from a study of cytomegalovirus exposure and HLA in healthy donors listed by TCRdb under 2017. Background on the whole study: According to an earlier analysis of a few hundred of the donors, 200 million or so T cells yielded roughly 110 million unique TCR beta sequences and less than 300 Gb of sequence data. To study patterns of TCR occurrence, a later analysis re-analyzed previously published TCR beta repertoires from just over 650 donors and added high-resolution HLA genotyping. The aim of the study was to test whether cataloging public T cell receptors could identify signatures of past pathogen exposure. Rather than drawing on any new phenotypic data, the later analysis identified candidate immune exposures from TCR beta sequences and the way those sequences occurred across donors. The number of donors typed differed by locus, with roughly 629-640 for A, B, C, DRB1 and DQB1, more than 500 for DQA1, about 610 for DPA1, and 400 to 490 for DPB1. HLA typing covered class I and class II loci at four-digit resolution. To predict cytomegalovirus infection status, the study brought together high-throughput TCR immunosequencing, statistical association of individual TCRs with disease status, and machine learning. All discovery cohort repertoires had been generated on a single sequencing platform. Among a few hundred genotyped donors of the cohort, an average of roughly 240,000 unique TCR beta nucleotide sequences were sequenced per donor, around 20% of them non-productive. Besides the first cohort of 666 subjects, a separate validation cohort made up of some 110 different subjects was used. Donor age, sex, ethnicity and CMV serostatus were compiled alongside the repertoire data. An early release covering roughly 640 HLA-typed donors comprised roughly 300 gigabases of sequencing data and 85 million to 100 million unique TCR sequences. Because of strong linkage in the cohort, roughly five DR-DQ haplotypes were treated as single units for association and clustering. In an earlier analysis of roughly 540 of the donors, high-throughput TCR beta sequencing was used to judge whether each TCR beta V gene segment behaved as functional or pseudogenic. Of the 350 to 400 genotyped donors, 81% fell in the genetic ancestry cluster associated with self-reported Caucasian donors. A later genetic analysis used genome-wide SNP genotypes for about 65% of the 666 donors, treating that subset as a discovery cohort. The study profiled the T cell repertoires of hundreds of subjects by immunosequencing and related them to cytomegalovirus serostatus.

The germline V gene (reference sequence) gives CDR1 as GTSNPN and CDR2 as SVGIG. Trimming leaves V shorter by 1 base and J shorter by 4 bases, with the junction holding 4 bases beyond the gene matches. Counted from cysteine to phenylalanine, this CDR3 has 14 amino acids. Solely the CDR3 DNA is kept, with 42 bases framed from the first base. A word on this clone: Its antigen is not yet known. No qualities accompany the bases; no much larger clone lies one base away.

The library was built by means of the immunoSEQ multiplex PCR assay. For the multiplex PCR, a mixture combining 60 forward primers for TCR Vbeta segments and 13 reverse primers for TCR Jbeta segments was used. The CDR3 region of rearranged TCR beta genes was amplified from genomic DNA by a multiplex PCR assay. The Illumina HiSeq System was used to sequence the amplified TCR beta libraries as 87-base-pair reads. The source study handled its data this way. In a later analysis, tens of millions of unique TCR beta chains were counted across the 500 to 850 repertoires, and around 10 million of these chains were shared by at least two donors. Raw reads were error-corrected and collapsed into unique sequences with a nearest-neighbor algorithm that merged closely related sequences to remove PCR and sequencing errors. V, D and J gene segments were assigned by aligning CDR3 sequences to IMGT reference sequences. For a sequence to be retained, a match of at least six nucleotides to both a V gene segment and a J gene segment was required. Rearrangements were called productive when the CDR3 lacked stop codons and stayed in frame with V and J; all others were non-productive. Following IMGT convention, CDR3 was defined as the stretch from the second conserved V-encoded cysteine up to the conserved J-encoded phenylalanine. Sequences without an unambiguous match to a single V gene segment were excluded from the earlier analysis of several hundred of the donors. An earlier analysis of fewer than 750 of the donors classified V segments as functional when productive rearrangements were above 56.7% and as segregating when the standard deviation between donors was above 5%. To diagnose cytomegalovirus status from the catalog of TCR beta chain sequences, a statistical classification framework was built. In a later analysis, V and J genes were assigned by comparing TCR nucleotide sequences against IMGT/GENE-DB human TR gene sequences. A later analysis assigned CDR3 sequences and most-parsimonious VDJ recombination scenarios with the TCRdist pipeline. In a later analysis, each TCR beta chain was defined by its CDR3 amino acid sequence together with its V-gene family, and reads lacking a unique V-gene family were excluded. In a later analysis, approximately 640 highly shared, low-generation-probability nucleotide sequences were removed to address suspected cross-contamination and a sequencing artifact. In a later analysis, a clonal expansion index was calculated for each public chain from normalized within-repertoire ranks of inferred template counts. In a later analysis, generation probabilities were computed with a VDJ recombination model fitted to out-of-frame rearrangements, and the resulting probabilities were checked against IGoR. In a later analysis, TCR-TCR, TCR-HLA and TCR-CMV co-occurrence was scored with hypergeometric tests, and a repertoire-size bias correction was applied to TCR pairs. False discovery rates were estimated in a later analysis by permuting HLA or CMV assignments 20 times. In a later analysis, co-occurring TCRs were grouped using DBSCAN, with TCRdist sequence similarity added in when clustering inside HLA-allele-positive subsets. For co-occurrence clustering, repertoires with fewer than 30,000 or more than 120,000 public chains were excluded, along with roughly 5 repertoires with anomalous nucleotide sharing. TCRdb holds this immuneACCESS table with in-frame rearrangements only. Some clones are missing; in checked studies, unresolved V genes explain under half, and the rest has no known cause. That table gives V, J and clone size, and the DNA gave D and trimming. A total of approximately 100,000 clones appear in this sample, 75% to 80% of them only once. The leading ten clones occupy 9% to 15% of the sample.

In total, 666 healthy bone marrow donors made up the cohort. All cohort members were sampled while nominally healthy, although unrecorded immune exposures were likely present. The donor was CMV seropositive and was included in the group of 300 or so seropositive cohort members. A peripheral blood sample was collected from each donor, and TCR beta sequencing was performed on peripheral blood mononuclear cells. Genomic DNA extraction from the blood cell samples was performed with the Qiagen DNeasy Blood Extraction Kit. What the study reported, not specific to this receptor: CMV serostatus was the only immune exposure information available for the cohort. According to a later genetic analysis, donors in an Asian-associated ancestry cluster had fewer N-insertions in productive TCRs than the roughly 700-donor mean. Because counts were too low, roughly 17 rarely observed V segments, including chromosome 9 orphons, were left out of the earlier analysis of over 550 of the donors. The study listed 150 to 200 TCR beta chains as associated with cytomegalovirus. The authors suggested that the approach could potentially be generalized to other disease states and immunological phenotypes. In a later analysis, the rate of TCR association differed among HLA loci, with DRB1 alleles having the most associated TCRs and HLA-C alleles having the fewest. Broadly in line with IMGT annotations, most TCR beta V segments showed up in productive rearrangements about 87% or about 30% of the time in an earlier analysis of several hundred of the donors. A cluster of highly shared sequence variants was judged likely to be a technical artifact of the sequencing pipeline. Correlated functional status among segregating V segments might be attributable to linkage disequilibrium, but an unknown experimental factor could not be ruled out. In a later analysis, most CMV-associated TCR beta chains were found to appear HLA-restricted, with HLA associations seemingly driven largely by CMV exposure. V-gene and J-gene trimming of TCR beta chains was associated with a missense DCLRE1C variant in a later genetic analysis, and the association was replicated in an independent cohort. In this cohort, only TCR beta chains were sequenced, and detectable features were limited by the absence of alpha or paired-chain data. In a later analysis, HLA-associated TCR beta chains showed more clonal expansion and lower generation probabilities than non-associated chains that were equally common. A further reported finding was that TCR beta sequences accurately predicted the HLA-A and HLA-B alleles for most subjects in the first cohort. The presence/absence analyses assumed that sequencing depth was roughly uniform across donors, and that assumption may not be true. Most TCR sequences were observed very rarely across donors, whereas some public TCRs were present in many individuals. A few of the identified cytomegalovirus-associated TCR beta chains were confirmed in vitro to be specific for cytomegalovirus antigens. Because some donors lacked HLA typing at each locus, the association tests relied only on the typed subset. A later analysis associated 16,951 TCR beta sequences with specific HLA alleles at a false discovery rate of 0.05. When HLA alleles, especially DR and DQ, strongly co-occurred, TCR associations were difficult to assign to individual alleles. Some IMGT-functional V segments, including TRBV6-2 and TRBV6-3, could not be distinguished by the 87-base-pair reads and were therefore excluded. Cytomegalovirus status was reported to be diagnosed by the classifier with high specificity and sensitivity in both the original and validation cohorts. In a later analysis, several top co-occurrence clusters were reported to appear linked to parvovirus B19, influenza, CMV and Epstein-Barr virus.

This TCR came from a woman between 40 and 55 years old in good health and CMV-seropositive. The chain uses TRBV30 and TRBJ1-5, and TRBD1 matches 7 of the central bases. Sequenced material: PBMCs. The CDR3 region reads CAWSAGQPNQPQHF. The bases read TGTGCCTGGAGTGCGGGACAGCCAAATCAGCCCCAGCATTTT.